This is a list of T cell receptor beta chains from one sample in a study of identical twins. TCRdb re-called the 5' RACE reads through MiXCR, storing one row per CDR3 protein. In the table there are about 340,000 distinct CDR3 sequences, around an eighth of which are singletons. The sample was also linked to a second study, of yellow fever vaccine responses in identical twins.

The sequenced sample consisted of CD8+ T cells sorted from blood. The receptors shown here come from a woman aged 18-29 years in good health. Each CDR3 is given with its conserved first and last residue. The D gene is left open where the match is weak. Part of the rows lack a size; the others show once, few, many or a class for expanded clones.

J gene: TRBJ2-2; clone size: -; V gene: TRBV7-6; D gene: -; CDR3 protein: CASSSTGAGELFF; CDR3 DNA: TGTGCCAGCAGCTCGACGGGAGCAGGGGAGCTGTTTTTT
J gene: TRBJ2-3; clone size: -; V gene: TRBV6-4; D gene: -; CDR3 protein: CASSDSGSDTQYF; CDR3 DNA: TGTGCCAGCAGTGACTCCGGGTCAGATACGCAGTATTTT
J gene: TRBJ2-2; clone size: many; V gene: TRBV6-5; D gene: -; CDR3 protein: CASSYGPNTGELFF; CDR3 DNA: TGTGCCAGCAGTTATGGGCCGAACACCGGGGAGCTGTTTTTT
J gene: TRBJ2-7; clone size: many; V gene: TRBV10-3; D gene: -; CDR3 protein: CAISDLGSGTYEQYF; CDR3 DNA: TGTGCCATCAGTGATTTAGGTAGCGGTACCTACGAGCAGTACTTC
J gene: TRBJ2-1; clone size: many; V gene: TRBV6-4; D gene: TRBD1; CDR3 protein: CASSEGTGENNEQFF; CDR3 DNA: TGTGCCAGCAGTGAAGGGACAGGGGAAAACAATGAGCAGTTCTTC
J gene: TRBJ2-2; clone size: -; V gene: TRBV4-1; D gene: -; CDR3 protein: CASSRSGRGPSNTGELFF; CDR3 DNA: TGCGCCAGCAGCCGGTCTGGGCGGGGGCCTTCGAACACCGGGGAGCTGTTTTTT
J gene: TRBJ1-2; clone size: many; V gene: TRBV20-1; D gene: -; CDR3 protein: CSASIQGLDYGYTF; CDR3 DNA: TGCAGTGCCTCCATACAGGGTTTAGACTATGGCTACACCTTC
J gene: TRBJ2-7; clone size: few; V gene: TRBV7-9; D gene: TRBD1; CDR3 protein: CASSINPPGTAFYEQYF; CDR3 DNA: TGTGCCAGCAGCATAAACCCGCCCGGGACAGCCTTCTACGAGCAGTACTTC
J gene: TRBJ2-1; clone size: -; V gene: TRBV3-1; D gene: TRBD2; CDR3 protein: CASSQDQGLADNEQFF; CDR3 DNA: TGTGCCAGCAGCCAAGACCAGGGACTAGCGGACAATGAGCAGTTCTTC
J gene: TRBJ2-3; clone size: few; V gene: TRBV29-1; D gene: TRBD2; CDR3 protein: CSAGRAGGGDTQYF; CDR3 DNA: TGCAGCGCTGGACGGGCGGGGGGTGGCGATACGCAGTATTTT
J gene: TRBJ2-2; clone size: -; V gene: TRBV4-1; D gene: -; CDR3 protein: CASSPALGESTGELFF; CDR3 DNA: TGCGCCAGCAGCCCCGCCCTGGGGGAGAGCACCGGGGAGCTGTTTTTT
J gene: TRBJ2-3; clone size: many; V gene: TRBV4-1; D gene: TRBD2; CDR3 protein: CASSQADQRGLLDTQYF; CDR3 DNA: TGCGCCAGCAGCCAAGCCGACCAGCGGGGGTTGTTAGATACGCAGTATTTT
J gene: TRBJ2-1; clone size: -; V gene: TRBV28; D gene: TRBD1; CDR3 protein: CASSFQPDGTGGLDEQFF; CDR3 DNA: TGTGCCAGCAGTTTCCAACCTGACGGGACAGGGGGCTTAGATGAGCAGTTCTTC
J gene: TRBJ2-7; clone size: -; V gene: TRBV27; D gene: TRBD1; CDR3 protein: CASSPRQGWSYEQYF; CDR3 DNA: TGTGCCAGCAGTCCAAGACAGGGATGGTCCTACGAGCAGTACTTC
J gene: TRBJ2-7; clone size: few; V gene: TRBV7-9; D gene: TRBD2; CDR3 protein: CASSPSKGGPYLYEQYF; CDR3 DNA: TGTGCCAGCAGCCCCTCCAAGGGAGGGCCATACCTCTACGAGCAGTACTTC
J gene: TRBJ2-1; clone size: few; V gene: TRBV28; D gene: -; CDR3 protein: CASSFGRREFF; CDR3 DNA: TGTGCCAGCAGTTTTGGGCGGCGGGAGTTCTTC
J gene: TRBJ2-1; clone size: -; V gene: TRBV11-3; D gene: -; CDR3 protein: CASGQDNEQFF; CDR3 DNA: TGTGCCAGTGGCCAGGACAATGAGCAGTTCTTC
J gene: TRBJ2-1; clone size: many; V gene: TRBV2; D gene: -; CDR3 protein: CALRDEQFF; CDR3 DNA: TGTGCCCTGAGGGATGAGCAGTTCTTC
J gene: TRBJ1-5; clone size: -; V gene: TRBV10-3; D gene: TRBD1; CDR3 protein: CAISDLGQGAGQPQHF; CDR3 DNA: TGTGCCATCAGTGACCTTGGGCAGGGGGCTGGACAGCCCCAGCATTTT
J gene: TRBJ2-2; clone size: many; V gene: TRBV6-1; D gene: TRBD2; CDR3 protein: CASSAATSGGLGELFF; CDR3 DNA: TGTGCCAGCAGTGCCGCGACTAGCGGGGGGCTCGGGGAGCTGTTTTTT
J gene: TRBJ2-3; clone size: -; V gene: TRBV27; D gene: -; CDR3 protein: CASSPVVGTDTQYF; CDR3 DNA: TGTGCCAGCAGCCCCGTAGTGGGCACAGATACGCAGTATTTT
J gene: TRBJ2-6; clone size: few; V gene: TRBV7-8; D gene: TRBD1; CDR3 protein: CASSRHRDRGPGANVLTF; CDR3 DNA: TGTGCCAGCAGCCGGCACCGGGACAGGGGTCCTGGGGCCAACGTCCTGACTTTC
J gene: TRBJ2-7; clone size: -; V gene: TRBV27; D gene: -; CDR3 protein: CASTHRPGPGLEQYF; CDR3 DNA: TGTGCCAGCACACACAGGCCGGGACCCGGGCTCGAGCAGTACTTC
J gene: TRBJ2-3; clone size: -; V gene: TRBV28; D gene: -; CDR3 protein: CASSSLASSTDTQYF; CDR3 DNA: TGTGCCAGCAGTTCCCTAGCATCTAGCACAGATACGCAGTATTTT
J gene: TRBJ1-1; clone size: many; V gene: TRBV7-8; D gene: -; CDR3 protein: CASSLGGVREAFF; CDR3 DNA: TGTGCCAGCAGCTTAGGGGGGGTCCGTGAAGCTTTCTTT
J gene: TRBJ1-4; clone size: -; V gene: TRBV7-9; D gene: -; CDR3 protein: CASRGGPRFSGEKLFF; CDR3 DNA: TGTGCCAGCAGGGGGGGACCCCGTTTCTCGGGTGAAAAACTGTTTTTT
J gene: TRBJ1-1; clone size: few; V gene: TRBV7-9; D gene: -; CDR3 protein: CASSLGTWGRQTEAFF; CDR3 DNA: TGTGCCAGCAGCTTGGGGACGTGGGGGCGTCAAACTGAAGCTTTCTTT
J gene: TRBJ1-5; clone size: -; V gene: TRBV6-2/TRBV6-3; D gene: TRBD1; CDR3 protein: CASSPTGATLYQPQHF; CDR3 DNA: TGTGCCAGTAGTCCAACAGGGGCCACTTTGTATCAGCCCCAGCATTTT
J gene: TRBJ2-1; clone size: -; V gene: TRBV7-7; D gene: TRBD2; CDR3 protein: CASSSSGDTYNEQFF; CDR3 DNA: TGTGCCAGCAGCTCTAGCGGGGATACCTACAATGAGCAGTTCTTC
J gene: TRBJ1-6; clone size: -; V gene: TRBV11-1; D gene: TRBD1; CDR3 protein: CASSFTATGRDSPLHF; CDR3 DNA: TGTGCCAGCAGCTTTACGGCGACAGGGCGGGATTCACCCCTCCACTTT
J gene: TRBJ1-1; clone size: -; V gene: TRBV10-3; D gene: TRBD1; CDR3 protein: CAISESVQTGLTEAFF; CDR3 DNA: TGTGCCATCAGTGAGTCTGTACAGACAGGGTTAACTGAAGCTTTCTTT
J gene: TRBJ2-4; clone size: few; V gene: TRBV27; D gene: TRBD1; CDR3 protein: CASSTLGTVAKNIQYF; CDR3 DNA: TGTGCCAGCAGTACACTAGGGACAGTAGCCAAAAACATTCAGTACTTC
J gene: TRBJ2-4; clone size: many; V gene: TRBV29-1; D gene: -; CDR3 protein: CSVEEYSGIQYF; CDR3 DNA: TGCAGCGTTGAAGAGTATTCGGGCATTCAGTACTTC
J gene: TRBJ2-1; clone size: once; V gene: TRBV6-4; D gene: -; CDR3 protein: CASSNGGTANEQFF; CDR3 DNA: TGTGCCAGCAGTAACGGCGGAACAGCCAATGAGCAGTTCTTC
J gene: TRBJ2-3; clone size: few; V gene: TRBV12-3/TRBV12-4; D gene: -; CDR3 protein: CASSFLGTPDTQYF; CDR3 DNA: TGTGCCAGCAGTTTCTTAGGGACCCCAGATACGCAGTATTTT
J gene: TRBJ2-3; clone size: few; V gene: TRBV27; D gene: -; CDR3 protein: CASSLYEGTTDTQYF; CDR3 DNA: TGTGCCAGCAGTTTATACGAGGGAACCACAGATACGCAGTATTTT
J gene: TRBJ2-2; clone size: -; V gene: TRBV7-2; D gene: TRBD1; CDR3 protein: CASSKWDSYTGELFF; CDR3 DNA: TGTGCCAGCAGCAAATGGGACAGCTACACCGGGGAGCTGTTTTTT
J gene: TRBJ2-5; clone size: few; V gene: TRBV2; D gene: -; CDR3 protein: CASSRAETQYF; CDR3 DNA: TGTGCCAGCAGCCGCGCAGAGACCCAGTACTTC
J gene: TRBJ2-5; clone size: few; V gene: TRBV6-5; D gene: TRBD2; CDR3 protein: CASSYSGRGETQYF; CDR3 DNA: TGTGCCAGCAGTTATAGCGGGAGAGGGGAGACCCAGTACTTC
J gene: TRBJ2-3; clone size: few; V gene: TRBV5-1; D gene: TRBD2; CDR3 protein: CASSYTSGSSDTQYF; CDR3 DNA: TGCGCCAGCAGCTACACTAGCGGGAGCTCGGATACGCAGTATTTT
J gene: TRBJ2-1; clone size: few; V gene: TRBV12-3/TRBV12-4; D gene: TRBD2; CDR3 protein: CASSLTSQDEQFF; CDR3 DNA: TGTGCCAGCAGCCTGACTAGCCAGGATGAGCAGTTCTTC
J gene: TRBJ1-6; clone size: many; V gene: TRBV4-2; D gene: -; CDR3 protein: CASSQEMARVNSPLHF; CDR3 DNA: TGTGCCAGCAGCCAAGAAATGGCCAGAGTGAATTCACCCCTCCACTTT
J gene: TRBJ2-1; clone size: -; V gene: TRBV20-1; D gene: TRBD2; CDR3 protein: CSARPLTSGEHNEQFF; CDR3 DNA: TGCAGTGCTAGGCCTTTAACTAGCGGGGAGCACAATGAGCAGTTCTTC
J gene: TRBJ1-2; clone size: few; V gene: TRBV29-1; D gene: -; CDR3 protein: CSVEGRTMRYTF; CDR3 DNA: TGCAGCGTTGAAGGACGGACTATGCGCTACACCTTC
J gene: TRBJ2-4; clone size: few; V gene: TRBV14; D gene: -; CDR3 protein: CASSQTTRNIQYF; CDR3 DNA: TGTGCCAGCAGCCAGACGACAAGAAACATTCAGTACTTC